This record concerns one T cell receptor (beta chain) sequence. Its antigen remains unidentified. No much larger clonotype is one base removed from it; base qualities were not supplied. At diagnosis, tumor, uninvolved tumor-adjacent lung and peripheral blood were collected and then preserved as a mix of FFPE and fresh-frozen material. For TCR repertoire profiling, blood samples were analyzed in the form of peripheral blood mononuclear cells. These data originate in a study of T cells in localized non-small cell lung cancer (dated by TCRdb to about 2020). For the wider study: The study analyzed T cell repertoires of about 230 early-stage NSCLC patients, comparing tumors and uninvolved tumor-adjacent lungs. The cohort comprised 200 to 300 treatment-naïve NSCLC patients with resected, localized lung tumors. The mean age of the NSCLC patients was about 70 years, with roughly 120 men and around 110 women.

Reading from cysteine to phenylalanine, the CDR3 counts 11 amino acids. Left in the record is the CDR3 DNA by itself, 33 bases read in frame from the first base. As encoded in the germline V gene, CDR1 is SGHTA while CDR2 is FQGNSA. The V and J ends are trimmed by 5 bases and 6 bases, leaving 7 bases between them. TCR beta CDR3 regions were sequenced from DNA using the immunoSEQ Assay. On the study's bioinformatics: To compute T cell density, TCR beta template counts were normalized to usable DNA, which was estimated by amplifying housekeeping genes. Richness was estimated with the preseqR package, extrapolating to 400,000 templates for PBMC samples and 120,000 templates for tissue samples. Clonality was defined as one minus Pielou's evenness. Tissue-enriched TCRs were identified by differential abundance testing using productive amino-acid clonotypes, minimum total count 5 and alpha 0.1. Repertoire overlap between compartments was quantified with the Jaccard Index and Morisita Overlap Index. TCR beta CDR3s were clustered by GLIPH together with public tetramer-defined viral CDR3s, and at least three viral sequences plus V-gene enrichment were required for viral motifs. Held by TCRdb, this immuneACCESS table contains in-frame sequences only and omits some clones. Under half of the omission traces to an unresolved V gene where checked; the cause of the rest is unknown. V and J calls and clone size are copied from that table; D and trimming were computed from the DNA. The sample table shows 40,000 to 55,000 clones, and roughly 80% are seen once. Around 4.5% of the sample belongs to the ten largest clones.

Study-wide findings and limitations: Of the top 100 tumor clones, a median of approximately 60 were detected in paired uninvolved adjacent lung; under 35 were also among that lung's top 100. Multi-region tumor sequencing was not performed, so intratumor heterogeneity could not be excluded. Since the design was exploratory, TCR variables were selected using unadjusted p-values with no false-discovery rate correction. Uninvolved tumor-adjacent lung showed the highest T cell clonality, higher than tumor, which suggests more focused antigenic responses in the uninvolved tumor-adjacent lung. Higher blood T cell density associated with longer overall survival, while higher adjacent-lung clonality associated with shorter survival.

The sequence was obtained from a woman aged 35-75 years with stage II lung adenocarcinoma. The sequencing here drew on PBMCs, taken before any cancer treatment. Rearrangement joined TRBV7-2 to TRBJ1-1; the D gene is not confidently resolved. This receptor carries the CDR3 CASSRLAEAFF. Read as DNA, the sequence is TGTGCCAGCAGCCGATTAGCTGAAGCTTTCTTT.